These T cell receptor beta chains were read from a single sample in a study of cytomegalovirus exposure and HLA in healthy donors. Repertoires were generated with immunoSEQ multiplex PCR, while TCRdb's copy carries only in-frame clones and drops some. The profile shows some 260,000 clones, more than 85% of them singletons. The material sequenced was PBMCs. These receptors came from a man in his late teens or twenties in good health and CMV-seropositive. Each CDR3 is given with its conserved first and last residue. Each record gives: clone size, V gene, D gene, J gene, CDR3 protein, CDR3 DNA. D genes are given only for firm matches. Clone size is not always given. Where it is, it says once, few, many or a class for expanded clones.

>-|TRBV6-6|TRBD2|TRBJ2-2
CASSLTSKVGELFF
TGTGCCAGCAGTTTGACTAGCAAGGTCGGGGAGCTGTTTTTT
>-|TRBV2|TRBD1|TRBJ1-4
CASRAGQGSTNEKLFF
TGTGCCAGCAGAGCGGGACAGGGGAGTACTAATGAAAAACTGTTTTTT
>-|TRBV4-3|TRBD2|TRBJ2-1
CASSQDLSGRPSSYNEQFF
TGCGCCAGCAGCCAAGATCTCAGCGGGAGGCCGAGCTCCTACAATGAGCAGTTCTTC
>-|TRBV7-6|-|TRBJ2-2
CASSLVSGTANTGELFF
TGTGCCAGCAGCTTAGTATCGGGGACTGCGAACACCGGGGAGCTGTTTTTT
>-|TRBV11-3|TRBD1|TRBJ1-1
CASSLTGWSTEAFF
TGTGCCAGCAGTCTGACAGGGTGGTCCACTGAAGCTTTCTTT
>-|TRBV6-5|-|TRBJ1-5
CASSRAGSNQPQHF
TGTGCCAGCAGTAGGGCAGGGTCTAATCAGCCCCAGCATTTT
>-|TRBV27|-|TRBJ2-1
CASSLAPSSYNEQFF
TGTGCCAGCAGTTTAGCCCCCAGCTCCTACAATGAGCAGTTCTTC
>-|TRBV27|-|TRBJ2-1
CASSLYLGEGLDNEQFF
TGTGCCAGCAGTTTATATTTGGGCGAGGGTCTGGACAATGAGCAGTTCTTC
>-|TRBV30|-|TRBJ1-2
CAWSVSGMGGYTF
TGTGCCTGGAGTGTATCCGGGATGGGAGGCTACACCTTC
>-|TRBV9|TRBD2|TRBJ2-7
CASSPGLGLSPAYEQYF
TGTGCCAGCAGCCCCGGACTAGGTCTGTCCCCCGCCTACGAGCAGTACTTC
>once|TRBV5-1|TRBD1|TRBJ2-6
CASSLDPGGSGANVLTF
TGCGCCAGCAGCTTGGATCCAGGGGGCTCTGGGGCCAACGTCCTGACTTTC
>-|TRBV6-5|-|TRBJ2-5
CASSPAPGETQYF
TGTGCCAGCAGTCCAGCCCCGGGAGAGACCCAGTACTTC
>-|TRBV29-1|TRBD1|TRBJ2-1
CSVQRNRGPYNEQFF
TGCAGCGTGCAACGCAACAGGGGACCCTACAATGAGCAGTTCTTC
>-|TRBV28|-|TRBJ2-5
CASSLLRGLRETQYF
TGTGCCAGCAGTTTACTAAGGGGGTTGAGAGAGACCCAGTACTTC
>-|TRBV5-1|TRBD1|TRBJ1-2
CASSPGQGAEDYGYTF
TGCGCCAGCAGCCCTGGACAGGGGGCGGAGGACTATGGCTACACCTTC
>-|TRBV7-9|TRBD1|TRBJ1-5
CASSRGTGIQPQHF
TGTGCCAGCAGCCGGGGGACAGGGATTCAGCCCCAGCATTTT
>-|TRBV11-1|-|TRBJ2-3
CASSLLEGVNTQYF
TGTGCCAGCAGCTTACTCGAGGGCGTAAATACGCAGTATTTT
>-|TRBV2|-|TRBJ2-3
CASSDLAQQSTDTQYF
TGTGCCAGCAGTGACTTAGCGCAACAAAGCACAGATACGCAGTATTTT